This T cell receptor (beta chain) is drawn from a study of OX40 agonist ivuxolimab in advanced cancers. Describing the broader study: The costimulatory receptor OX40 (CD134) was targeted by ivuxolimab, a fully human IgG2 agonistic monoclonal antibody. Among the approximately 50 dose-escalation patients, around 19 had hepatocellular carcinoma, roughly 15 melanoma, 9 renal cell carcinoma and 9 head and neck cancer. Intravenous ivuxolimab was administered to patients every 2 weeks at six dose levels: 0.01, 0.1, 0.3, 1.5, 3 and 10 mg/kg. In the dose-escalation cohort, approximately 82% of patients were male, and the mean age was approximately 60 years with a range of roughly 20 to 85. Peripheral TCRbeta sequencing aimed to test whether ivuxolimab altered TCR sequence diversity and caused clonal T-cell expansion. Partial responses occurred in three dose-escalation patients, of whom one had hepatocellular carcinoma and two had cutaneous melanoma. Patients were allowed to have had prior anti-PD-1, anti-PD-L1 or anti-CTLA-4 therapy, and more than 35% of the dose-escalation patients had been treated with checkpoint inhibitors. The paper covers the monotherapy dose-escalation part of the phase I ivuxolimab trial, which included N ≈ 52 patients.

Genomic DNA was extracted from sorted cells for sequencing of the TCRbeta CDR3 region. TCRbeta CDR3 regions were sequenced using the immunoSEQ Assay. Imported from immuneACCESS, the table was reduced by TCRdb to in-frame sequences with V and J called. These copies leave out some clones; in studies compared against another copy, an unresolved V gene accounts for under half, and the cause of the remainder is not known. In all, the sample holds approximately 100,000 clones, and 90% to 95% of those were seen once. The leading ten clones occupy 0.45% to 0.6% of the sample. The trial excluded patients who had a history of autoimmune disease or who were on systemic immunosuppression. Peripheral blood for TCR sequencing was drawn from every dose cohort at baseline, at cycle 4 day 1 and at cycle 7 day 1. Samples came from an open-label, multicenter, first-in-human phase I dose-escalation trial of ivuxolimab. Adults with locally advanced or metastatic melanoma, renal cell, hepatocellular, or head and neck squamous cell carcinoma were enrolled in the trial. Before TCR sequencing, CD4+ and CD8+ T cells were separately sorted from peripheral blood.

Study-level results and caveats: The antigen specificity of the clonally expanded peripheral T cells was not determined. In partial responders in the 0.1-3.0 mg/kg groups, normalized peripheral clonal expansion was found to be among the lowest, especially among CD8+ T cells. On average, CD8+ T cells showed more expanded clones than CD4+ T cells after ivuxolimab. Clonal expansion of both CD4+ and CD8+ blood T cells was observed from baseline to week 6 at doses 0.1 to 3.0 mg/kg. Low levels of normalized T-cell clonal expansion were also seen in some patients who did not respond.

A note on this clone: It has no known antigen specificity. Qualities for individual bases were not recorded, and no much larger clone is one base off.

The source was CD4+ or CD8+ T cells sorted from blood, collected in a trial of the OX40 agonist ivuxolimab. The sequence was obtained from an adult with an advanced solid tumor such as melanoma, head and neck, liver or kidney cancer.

CDR3 reads: CASTIRGGNTEAFF. The bases read TGTGCCAGCACCATACGGGGGGGGAACACTGAAGCTTTCTTT. The chain links TRBV7-8 with TRBJ1-1; the best D guess is TRBD1, with 5 bases matching. CDR1 SGHVS and CDR2 FQNEAQ are derived from the germline V gene. V gives up 7 bases and J gives up 1 base, and the segment between their germline ends measures 13 bases. The cysteine opens and the phenylalanine closes a CDR3 of 14 amino acids. Only the CDR3 portion is preserved as DNA: 42 bases, with reading frame beginning at the first base.